This TCR beta chain was documented in a study of cytomegalovirus exposure and HLA in healthy donors. Germline values: CDR1 MNHEY, CDR2 SVGAGI. After removal of 3 bases from V and 4 bases from J, the junction contained 5 bases not matched to a gene. The CDR3 runs to 14 residues. Primers included in the PCR were 60 Vbeta and 13 Jbeta primers. The table came from immunoSEQ multiplex PCR; TCRdb's copy has only in-frame clones and leaves some out. The sample includes about 43,000 clones. This TCR came from a woman between 25 and 40 years old in good health and CMV-seronegative. The genes are TRBV6-5 and TRBJ2-7; 8 bases line up with TRBD2. The sample taken for sequencing was PBMCs. The CDR3 spells CASSYAGGRYEQYF. The CDR3 DNA reads TGTGCCAGCAGTTATGCGGGAGGTCGGTACGAGCAGTACTTC.